This T cell receptor beta chain came from a study of T cell responses to AZD1222 COVID-19 vaccine (dated by TCRdb to about 2021). Study-level background: A total of 230 to 250 trial participants underwent TCR sequencing, of whom nearly 210 received two doses of AZD1222 and 26 received two doses of the MenACWY control vaccine. Trial participants were enrolled by age into subgroups of 18-55, 56-69 and 70-plus years, and around 140, 26 and 57 TCR-sequenced participants, respectively, were included in these subgroups.

The CDR3 regions of human TCRbeta chains were analyzed by immunosequencing. Per the authors' processing: Repertoire TCRs were matched against a reference library of SARS-CoV-2-specific TCRs generated with the MIRA antigen-specificity platform. Breadth was defined as the fraction of unique TCRs that were SARS-CoV-2-associated. Depth was defined as the fraction of total T cells that were SARS-CoV-2-associated. Using the MIRA data, each spike-specific TCR was mapped to the spike region that the TCR reacts to and placed in a CD4 or CD8 class. Log10-transformed breadth and depth values were compared by one-way ANOVA with Sidak's multiple comparisons tests. TCRdb's version of the immuneACCESS table is confined to in-frame rearrangements and falls short of the full clone set. An unresolved V gene accounts for under half of the shortfall where checked; the remainder is of unknown origin. The V and J calls and the clone size are those of that table, but D and trimming were determined from the DNA. The sample includes about 180,000 clones, with around 88% observed a single time. The ten largest clones represent 11% of the sample.

What the research found in general, with its limitations: Only six or seven AZD1222 recipients were SARS-CoV-2 seropositive at baseline, limiting conclusions about previously exposed vaccinees. A significant rise in spike-specific TCR breadth and depth was observed after two AZD1222 doses relative to day 0 and relative to MenACWY recipients. Most participants were white British and females outnumbered males, and the authors suggested that clonal diversity may have been underestimated. The 56-69-year group was small, and its depth increase did not reach significance, likely because of low power. Epitopes outside the regions mutated in the B.1.351 and B.1.1.7 variants were reportedly recognized by nearly half of the unique spike-specific TCRs. Vaccine-associated CD4 TCRs spanned the whole spike protein, with dominant responses in regions 160-218 and 743-854. No day 14 peak-response samples were available, so repertoires were characterized only after the peak T cell response.

CDR1 and CDR2 were assigned from the germline V gene as MGHRA and YSYEKL. Between the V and J ends, shortened by 6 bases and 3 bases respectively, the junction contains 17 bases. From its cysteine to its phenylalanine, the CDR3 spans 15 amino acids. Of the read, only the CDR3 DNA is kept; its 45 bases are in frame from base 1. A remark on this clone: What antigen it recognizes has not been identified. No much larger clone exists at a distance of one base, and base qualities are not known.

The time point label, as the study defines it: about 28 days (+/-7) after the second vaccine dose. AZD1222 recipients given second doses at about 4 weeks or at about 12 weeks were pooled, since spike-specific TCR depth and breadth were not found to differ between the two schedules. Samples from vaccinated people were obtained from the UK trials COV001 and COV002, which included a single-blind randomized controlled phase 2/3 trial of AZD1222 (ChAdOx1 nCoV-19) in healthy adults. For TCRbeta chain sequencing, PBMC samples from trial participants were taken at day 0 and at day 28 after the second dose.

The sequence was collected from an adult who received the AZD1222 COVID-19 vaccine. The rearrangement combines TRBV4-1 with TRBJ1-1, with the D segment identity uncertain. Sample: peripheral blood, taken 28 days after the second AZD1222 dose. The sequence in DNA is TGCGCCAGCAGTCCTGACCCCAGCCTCGACACTGAAGCTTTCTTT. Its coded protein is CASSPDPSLDTEAFF.